This T cell receptor (beta chain) was observed in a study of shared clonotypes between healthy human individuals. Approximately 30,000 T cell genomes (about 0.2 ug DNA) went into each sorted-subset replicate. Assay: immunoSEQ multiplex PCR; the TCRdb copy retains only in-frame clones and omits some. The sample holds millions of clones, around 95% seen once. The study, taken as a whole, reports: The sharing of approximately 4.6% of naive CD4 clonotypes was seen across several donors.

Germline CDR1 MNHNS, CDR2 SASEGT. This CDR3 contains 13 residues. The trim removed 4 bases at V and 7 bases at J, leaving 0 bases unmatched. Remarks on this clone: The antigen is unknown. At the DNA level, this CDR3 is encoded by other sequences in the same sample as well.

Input material: naive CD4+ T cells sorted from blood. Subset meaning: CD45RA+ positively selected. The receptor was derived from a man in his late teens or twenties in good health. The chain links TRBV6-1 to TRBJ1-5, with 11 positions matching TRBD1. The CDR3, as DNA: TGTGCCAGCAGTGGGGACAGGGGGCAGCCCCAGCATTTT. Protein product: CASSGDRGQPQHF.